This passage covers 15 T cell receptor beta chains from one sample sequenced in a study of regulatory T cells in long-lasting Graves disease. Relying on iRepertoire HTBI primers and Arm-PCR of CDR3 regions, the team built TCR beta libraries. In TCRdb, the multiplex PCR reads were re-called with MiXCR into one record per CDR3 protein. The data contain hundreds of thousands of distinct CDR3 sequences, 20% to 25% of them seen just once; the ten biggest clones take up around 14%. Time point described: persistent/refractory GD, antithyroid drugs over 5 years with positive TRAb. Generation of the TCR library employed RNA extracted from PBMCs. The source was peripheral blood mononuclear cells (PBMCs), collected when the disease was refractory, from a patient treated with antithyroid drugs. These receptors all stem from a female donor with Graves disease.

V is TRBV7-9 and J is TRBJ1-6; 10 nucleotides agree with TRBD1. The trim removed 5 bases at V and 7 bases at J, leaving 8 bases unmatched. CDR1 and CDR2 from the germline V gene are SEHNR and FQNEAQ (reference sequence). The CDR3 loop spans 16 amino acids. This chain's CDR3 is CASSPRQGAGNSPLHF. In nucleotides, the CDR3 is TGTGCCAGCAGCCCACGACAGGGGGCGGGAAATTCACCCCTCCACTTT.

In this sample, this clonotype turned up many times. The rearrangement joins TRBV12-3 or TRBV12-4 to TRBJ1-2, with D possibly TRBD1 on 5 matching bases. Trimming removed 2 bases at V and 8 bases at J, with 12 bases between. CDR3 length: 13 amino acids. CDR3 sequence reads: CASSLNGAGGYTF. Here the CDR3 DNA reads TGTGCCAGCAGTTTAAACGGGGCCGGAGGCTACACCTTC.

There are many counts of this clonotype. The chain links TRBV12-5 to TRBJ1-1; 8 bases map to TRBD1. V lost 6 bases, J lost 0 bases, and 9 bases stayed unmatched. This CDR3 has 16 residues. The germline V gene has CDR1 LGHNT and CDR2 FRNRAP. CDR3 amino acids: CASGAGTGLMNTEAFF. The CDR3 coding sequence is TGTGCTAGTGGAGCCGGGACAGGACTTATGAACACTGAAGCTTTCTTT.

This clonotype has just a few counts. The rearrangement joins TRBV19 to TRBJ1-2; 7 bases map to TRBD1. Per germline, CDR1 LNHDA and CDR2 SQIVND (reference sequence). This CDR3 contains 16 residues. The V segment lost 3 bases and the J segment 6 bases; nucleotides outside the gene matches: 13. For the CDR3, the DNA is TGTGCCAGTAGTATGATTCCGACAGGGTTTCGCCATGGCTACACCTTC. Translating gives CASSMIPTGFRHGYTF.

J is TRBJ2-7 and V is TRBV30; D unclear. The CDR3 consists of 13 residues. Germline lookup yields CDR1 GTSNPN and CDR2 SVGIG (reference sequence). The V end lost 4 bases, the J end lost 7 bases, and 17 bases lay between the germline ends. The DNA of the CDR3 is TGTGCCTGGAACAAACAGAGCCGCGGTGAGCAGTACTTC. This gives the protein CAWNKQSRGEQYF.

This clonotype appeared a few times. The rearrangement uses TRBV19 and TRBJ1-5; tentatively, D is TRBD1 (5 bases). CDR1 and CDR2 (germline): LNHDA, SQIVND (reference sequence). There are 14 residues in the CDR3. With 6 bases removed from V and 3 bases from J, the gap between germline ends came to 12 bases. CDR3 nucleotides: TGTGCCAGTAGATTAGGGGAGACCAATCAGCCCCAGCATTTT. This sequence encodes CASRLGETNQPQHF.

Note on this clonotype: This could be a read error, since a much larger clone is one nucleotide away. The V call is TRBV28, the J call TRBJ1-2, with TRBD1 matching 7 bases. The V gene end was trimmed by 5 bases and the J gene end by 4 bases; junction bases not matched to a gene: 4. Looked up from germline, CDR1 is MDHEN and CDR2 is SYDVKM. The CDR3 has 13 amino acids. The CDR3 region has the DNA TGTGCCAGCAGTACAGGGGCCGTCTATGGCTACACCTTC. This sequence encodes CASSTGAVYGYTF.

DNA for the CDR3: TGCGCCAGCAGACCTGGACTAGCGGCGAACACCGGGGAGCTGTTTTTT. It is translated as CASRPGLAANTGELFF. V usage is TRBV5-1 and J usage is TRBJ2-2; TRBD2 aligns across 10 bases. CDR1 and CDR2 (germline): SGHRS, YFSETQ. V dropped 5 bases and J dropped 0; count of bases not matched to a gene: 4. There are 16 residues in the CDR3.

This clonotype was detected many times. This rearrangement joins TRBV28 to TRBJ2-7; D unclear. Germline CDR1 and CDR2: MDHEN and SYDVKM. Trimming removed 7 bases from V and 3 bases from J, with 16 bases in between. The CDR3 contains 14 residues. The CDR3: CASIAGGRSYEQYF. CDR3 nucleotides: TGTGCCAGCATCGCTGGTGGGCGCAGCTACGAGCAGTACTTC.

This clonotype has at least ten counts. This rearrangement joins TRBV29-1 to TRBJ2-5, with D unclear. CDR1 and CDR2 (germline): SQVTM, ANQGSEA. The CDR3 length is 14 residues. V lost 4 bases and J lost 0, with 12 bases in between. The CDR3 loop is CSVALDWYQETQYF. The DNA for the CDR3 is TGCAGCGTTGCTCTAGACTGGTACCAAGAGACCCAGTACTTC.

This clonotype has a handful of counts. CDR3 bases: TGTGCCAGCAGCCGAACAGATAAAAATTCACCCCTCCACTTT. This gives the protein CASSRTDKNSPLHF. V usage is TRBV3-1 and J usage is TRBJ1-6; unclear D gene. The V end lost 4 bases, the J end lost 7 bases, and 11 bases lay between the germline ends. Germline CDR1 is LGHDT and CDR2 is YNNKEL (reference sequence). The CDR3 length is 14 residues.

This clonotype was counted a few times. It may be a read error: a sequence one base away is much more abundant. The rearrangement uses TRBV20-1 and TRBJ1-2; D is perhaps TRBD1 (5 bases). Germline CDR1 is DFQATT and CDR2 is SNEGSKA (reference sequence). This CDR3 spans 13 amino acids. The CDR3 coding sequence is TGCGGTGCTAGGTTGGGGGGGGTAGGAGGCTACACCTTC. Protein sequence: CGARLGGVGGYTF.

This rearrangement joins TRBV20-1 to TRBJ1-5; tentatively, D is TRBD1 (6 bases). The CDR3 extends over 16 amino acids. Germline loops: CDR1 DFQATT, CDR2 SNEGSKA (reference sequence). DNA for the CDR3: TGCAGCGTCGGGGCAGGGGTTGCGTATAGCAATCAGCCCCAGCATTTT. Its translation: CSVGAGVAYSNQPQHF.

This clonotype was recorded at least ten times. The CDR3 DNA reads as TGTGCCAGCAGTGAACCGCAGCGGGACCGTAAAGAGACCCAGTACTTC. The encoded protein is CASSEPQRDRKETQYF. The J gene is TRBJ2-5, the V gene TRBV6-1; 7 bases are shared with TRBD2. This CDR3 contains 16 residues. Germline trimming cut 2 bases from V and 3 bases from J; bases unmatched to any gene: 9. Germline CDR1 and CDR2: MNHNS and SASEGT.

This clonotype appeared many times. The V gene is TRBV20-1, the J gene TRBJ2-7, with D uncertain. V lost 0 bases, J lost 3 bases, and 15 bases lay in between. The V gene's germline CDR1 is DFQATT and CDR2 SNEGSKA (reference sequence). This CDR3 region has 15 residues. CDR3: CSARDEALGIYEQYF. The DNA of the CDR3 is TGCAGTGCTAGAGATGAGGCCCTAGGCATCTACGAGCAGTACTTC.